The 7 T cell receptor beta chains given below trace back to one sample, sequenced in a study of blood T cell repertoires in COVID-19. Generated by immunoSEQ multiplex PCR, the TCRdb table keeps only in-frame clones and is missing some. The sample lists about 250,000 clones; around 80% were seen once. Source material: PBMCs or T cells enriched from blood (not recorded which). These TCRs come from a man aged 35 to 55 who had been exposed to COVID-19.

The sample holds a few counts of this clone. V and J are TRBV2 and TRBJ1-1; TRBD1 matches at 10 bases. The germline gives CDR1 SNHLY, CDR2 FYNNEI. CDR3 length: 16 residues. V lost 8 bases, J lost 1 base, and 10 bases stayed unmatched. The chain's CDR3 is CASGWDRGGRNTEAFF. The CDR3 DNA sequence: TGTGCCAGCGGGTGGGACAGGGGAGGAAGGAACACTGAAGCTTTCTTT.

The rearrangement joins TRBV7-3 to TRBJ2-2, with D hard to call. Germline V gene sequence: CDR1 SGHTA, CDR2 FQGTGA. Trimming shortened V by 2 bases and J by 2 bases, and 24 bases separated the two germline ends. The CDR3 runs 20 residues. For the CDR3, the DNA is TGTGCCAGCAGCTTACGGGTCCGTAATTTCCTAGAAAGTAACACCGGGGAGCTGTTTTTT. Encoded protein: CASSLRVRNFLESNTGELFF.

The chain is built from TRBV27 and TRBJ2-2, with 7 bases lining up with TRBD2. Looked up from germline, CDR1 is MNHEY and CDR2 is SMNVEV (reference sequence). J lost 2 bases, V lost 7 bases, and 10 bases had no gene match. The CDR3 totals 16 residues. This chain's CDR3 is CASTPTPGGNTGELFF. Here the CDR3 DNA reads TGTGCCAGCACTCCCACACCGGGAGGCAACACCGGGGAGCTGTTTTTT.

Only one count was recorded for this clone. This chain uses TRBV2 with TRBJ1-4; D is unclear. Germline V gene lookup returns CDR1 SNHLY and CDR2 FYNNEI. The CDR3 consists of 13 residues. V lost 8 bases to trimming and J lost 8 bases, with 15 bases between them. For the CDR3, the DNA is TGTGCCAGCCGAAAAGAAATGGGCGAAAAACTGTTTTTT. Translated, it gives CASRKEMGEKLFF.

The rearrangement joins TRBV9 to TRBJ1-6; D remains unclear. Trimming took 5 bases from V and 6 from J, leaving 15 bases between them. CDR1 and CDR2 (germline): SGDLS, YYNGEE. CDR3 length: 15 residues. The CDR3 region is CASSDPGLTNSPLHF. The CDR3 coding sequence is TGTGCCAGCAGTGACCCCGGGTTGACTAATTCACCCCTCCACTTT.

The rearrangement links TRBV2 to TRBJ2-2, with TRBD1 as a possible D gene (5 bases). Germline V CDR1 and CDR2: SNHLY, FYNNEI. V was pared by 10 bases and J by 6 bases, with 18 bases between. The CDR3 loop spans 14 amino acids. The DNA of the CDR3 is TGTGCCACCCCCCCAGACAGTATATCCGGGGAGCTGTTTTTT. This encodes CATPPDSISGELFF.

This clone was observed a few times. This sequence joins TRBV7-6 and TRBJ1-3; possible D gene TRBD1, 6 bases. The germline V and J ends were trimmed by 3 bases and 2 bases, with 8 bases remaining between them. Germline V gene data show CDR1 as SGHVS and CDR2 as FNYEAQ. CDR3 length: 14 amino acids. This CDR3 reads CASSFSGAGNTIYF. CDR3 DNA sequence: TGTGCCAGCAGCTTTTCAGGGGCTGGAAACACCATATATTTT.